This passage covers 15 T cell receptor beta chains from one sample sequenced in a study of T-cell reconstitution after alpha-beta-depleted transplantation in children. The authors prepared the TCRbeta library with unique molecular identifiers. In TCRdb, the PCR reads were re-called with MiXCR into one record per CDR3 protein. The data hold some 440,000 distinct CDR3 sequences, with 15% to 20% observed a single time. The starting material was PBMCs, mostly from graft donor cells, obtained 360 days after TCRalphabeta/CD19-depleted stem cell transplant. These receptors were obtained from a boy less than two years old who had a stem cell transplant for Wiskott-Aldrich syndrome, so the T cells may come from the graft donor.

The gene calls are TRBV7-2 and TRBJ2-2, with D perhaps TRBD2 (7 bases). Trimming shortened V by 1 base and J by 5 bases, and 17 bases separated the two germline ends. The CDR3 length is 17 residues. The germline V gene encodes CDR1 SGHTA and CDR2 FQGNSA. The CDR3 is CASSLGLPGGRTGELFF. CDR3 sequence (DNA): TGTGCCAGCAGCTTAGGGCTCCCCGGGGGGCGAACCGGGGAGCTGTTTTTT.

This clonotype was counted a few times. The CDR3 sequence: CASIGLAKETQYF. The DNA of the CDR3 is TGTGCCAGCATAGGGCTGGCAAAAGAGACCCAGTACTTC. The chain recombines TRBV2 with TRBJ2-5; D unclear. Germline V gene data show CDR1 as SNHLY and CDR2 as FYNNEI. The V end lost 7 bases, the J end lost 3 bases, and 12 bases lay between the germline ends. This CDR3 has 13 amino acids.

The chain combines TRBV19 with TRBJ1-1; D not resolved. Trimming took off 6 bases at V and 1 base at J, with 9 bases between the two ends. This CDR3 region has 13 residues. Germline CDR1 and CDR2: LNHDA and SQIVND (reference sequence). The CDR3 DNA is TGTGCCAGTAGACCCCGAGGGAACACTGAAGCTTTCTTT. Its protein product is CASRPRGNTEAFF. Looking up the rest from reference TRBV19 and TRBJ1-1 gives the full variable domain: DGGITQSPKYLFRKEGQNVTLSCEQNLNHDAMYWYRQDPGQGLRLIYYSQIVNDFQKGDIAEGYSVSREKKESFPLTVTSAQKNPTAFYLCASRPRGNTEAFFGQGTRLTVV.

The chain carries TRBV2 and TRBJ2-1; D perhaps matches TRBD2 (5 bases). Trimming cost V 4 bases and J 16 bases, with 17 bases left between them. The germline V gene has CDR1 SNHLY and CDR2 FYNNEI. This CDR3 is 12 amino acids long. CDR3 in amino acids: CASSGSSPRDFF. The DNA of the CDR3 is TGTGCCAGCAGTGGCTCTAGCCCCCGAGATTTCTTC.

There are many counts of this clonotype. V and J are TRBV5-1 and TRBJ2-3; D possibly uses TRBD1 or TRBD2 (5 bases each). From germline, CDR1 is SGHRS and CDR2 YFSETQ. The length of the CDR3 is 13 residues. V shed 2 bases and J shed 8 bases, with 12 bases lying between them. This CDR3 is CASSLTPGRTQYF. Here the CDR3 DNA reads TGCGCCAGCAGCTTAACTCCGGGACGTACGCAGTATTTT.

This clonotype was counted a few times. V usage is TRBV2 and J usage is TRBJ1-1; 7 bases line up with TRBD1. The CDR3 totals 12 residues. J was trimmed by 9 bases and V by 8 bases; bases with no gene match: 9. Germline V gives CDR1 SNHLY, CDR2 FYNNEI. CDR3 protein: CASSQGKGKAFF. For the CDR3, the DNA is TGTGCCAGCTCACAGGGGAAGGGAAAAGCTTTCTTT.

This clonotype was seen a handful of times. The rearrangement uses TRBV7-8 and TRBJ1-4; D gene ambiguous. CDR1 is SGHVS and CDR2 is FQNEAQ in the germline V gene. The CDR3 has 13 residues. The V end lost 4 bases, the J end lost 8 bases, and 11 bases lay between the germline ends. The CDR3 loop is CASSYARGEKLFF. Written as DNA, the CDR3 is TGTGCCAGCAGCTACGCCCGCGGGGAAAAACTGTTTTTT.

This clonotype was seen more than once but under ten times. The rearrangement joins TRBV5-1 to TRBJ2-2; D call uncertain. Trimming took off 5 bases at V and 1 base at J, with 9 bases between the two ends. The CDR3 is 14 residues long. Per germline, CDR1 SGHRS and CDR2 YFSETQ. The CDR3 region is CASRSTVNTGELFF. CDR3 DNA: TGCGCCAGCAGGTCCACAGTGAACACCGGGGAGCTGTTTTTT.

There are a few counts of this clonotype. The chain links TRBV5-1 to TRBJ2-7; 8 bases are shared with TRBD1. The CDR3 has 12 residues. Losses at the gene ends were 6 bases for V and 5 bases for J; bases not matched to a gene: 4. CDR1 and CDR2 (germline): SGHRS, YFSETQ. The chain's CDR3 is CASTGTGDEQYF. The CDR3 bases are TGCGCCAGCACCGGGACAGGTGACGAGCAGTACTTC. Full variable domain (rest looked up from reference TRBV5-1 and TRBJ2-7): KAGVTQTPRYLIKTRGQQVTLSCSPISGHRSVSWYQQTPGQGLQFLFEYFSETQRNKGNFPGRFSGRQFSNSRSEMNVSTLELGDSALYLCASTGTGDEQYFGPGTRLTVT.

V gene TRBV28 combines with J gene TRBJ2-3; D not certain. The CDR3 totals 12 residues. V was cut by 2 bases and J by 8 bases, with 8 bases left in between. Germline V gene lookup returns CDR1 MDHEN and CDR2 SYDVKM. The DNA of the CDR3 is TGTGCCAGCAGTTTACCTCAGGCTACGCAGTATTTT. This translates into CASSLPQATQYF.

This clonotype was picked up a small number of times. The chain carries TRBV5-1 and TRBJ2-2, with a tentative D call TRBD1 (6 bases). Between the trimmed V and J ends, which lost 6 bases and 6 bases, there was a span of 18 bases. The CDR3 runs 15 residues. Germline CDR1 SGHRS, CDR2 YFSETQ. The CDR3 DNA is TGCGCCAGCAAAAGAACAGGGAGCACCCCCGGGGAGCTGTTTTTT. As protein: CASKRTGSTPGELFF.

The chain has TRBV21-1 and TRBJ2-5; TRBD1 is taken as the D call from the table, unchecked against the DNA. TRBV21-1 is an annotated pseudogene. The CDR3 totals 15 residues. CDR3 sequence: CASSNSGTLQETQYF. The CDR3, as DNA: TGTGCCAGCAGCAACTCCGGGACACTTCAAGAGACCCAGTACTTC.

This clonotype was seen only a few times. This sequence joins TRBV10-3 and TRBJ2-2, with 10 nucleotides matching TRBD1. Germline assignment: CDR1 ENHRY and CDR2 SYGVKD. V shed 3 bases and J 7 bases; nucleotides not matched to a gene: 8. The CDR3 is 16 amino acids. The DNA for the CDR3 is TGTGCCATCAGTGACCGGGACAGGGGAATTATCGGGGAGCTGTTTTTT. It specifies CAISDRDRGIIGELFF.

CDR3 residues: CASSPFVGEQYF. In nucleotides, the CDR3 is TGTGCCAGCAGCCCGTTCGTAGGCGAGCAGTACTTC. The chain has TRBV5-4 and TRBJ2-7; no clear D. Per the germline V gene, CDR1 is SGHNT and CDR2 is YYREEE (reference sequence). The CDR3 consists of 12 residues. The V and J ends lost 4 bases and 6 bases respectively, with 11 bases between them.

This clonotype was recorded at least ten times. This chain connects TRBV12-3 or TRBV12-4 to TRBJ2-1; 8 nucleotides line up with TRBD1. J lost 2 bases, V lost 5 bases, and 8 bases had no gene match. The length of the CDR3 is 16 residues. CDR3 sequence: CASSPTTGATYNEQFF. Written as DNA, the CDR3 is TGTGCCAGCAGTCCCACGACAGGGGCCACCTACAATGAGCAGTTCTTC.